This T cell receptor (beta chain) was sequenced during a study of CD8 T cells in ankylosing spondylitis. Overall study findings and caveats: Seemingly characteristic of ankylosing spondylitis blood was a TCR beta motif consisting of under ten highly homologous variants.

Quantitative molecular-barcoded 5'-RACE generated the TCR beta libraries. MiXCR, run by TCRdb on the 5' RACE reads, gives a single entry per CDR3 protein. Of around 390,000 distinct CDR3 sequences listed, approximately 20% are singletons. About this clonotype: Antigen: not known.

The CDR3 contains 12 residues. Germline CDR1 and CDR2: LNHDA and SQIVND (reference sequence). Trimming left V 3 bases short and J 10 bases short, with 7 bases between. This rearrangement joins TRBV19 to TRBJ1-6; the D is unclear. The source of this sequence is a male donor with ankylosing spondylitis. The sequenced material came from blood, either unsorted or a sorted T cell fraction (not recorded which). CDR3 residues: CASSIPDSPLHF. CDR3 coding DNA: TGTGCCAGTAGTATCCCGGACTCACCCCTCCACTTT.